A selection of T cell receptor beta chains follows, all from one sample in a study of blood T cell repertoires in COVID-19. Clones were sequenced by immunoSEQ multiplex PCR, and TCRdb holds only the in-frame ones, with some missing. The top ten hold 10% to 15% of the sample, which has 180,000 or so clones, around 80% seen once. The sample consisted of PBMCs or T cells enriched from blood (not recorded which). The receptors come from a woman aged 60 to 75 who had recovered from COVID-19. Each CDR3 is given with its conserved first and last residue. Clone size is shown for a subset of rows, as once, few, many or a class of expanded clone.

v_call: TRBV7-8
clone_size: .
cdr3_aa: CASTLRGGGNQPQHF

v_call: TRBV5-6
clone_size: few
cdr3_aa: CASSLISPGQGASGNTIYF

v_call: TRBV18
clone_size: .
cdr3_aa: CASSPGLDNEQFF

v_call: TRBV2
clone_size: .
cdr3_aa: CASGQGASNYEQYF

v_call: TRBV5-1
clone_size: .
cdr3_aa: CASSLAGVAADTQYF

v_call: TRBV28
clone_size: .
cdr3_aa: CASNQGGANYGYTF

v_call: TRBV5-1
clone_size: few
cdr3_aa: CASSPDFRGTEAFF

v_call: TRBV28
clone_size: .
cdr3_aa: CASSIHRRTEAFF

v_call: TRBV9
clone_size: .
cdr3_aa: CASSVTGGLTQYF

v_call: TRBV11-3
clone_size: .
cdr3_aa: CASSPGTGGRETQYF

v_call: TRBV6-5
clone_size: .
cdr3_aa: CASSRGLNEQFF

v_call: TRBV7-9
clone_size: .
cdr3_aa: CASSPPRVDRAYGYTF

v_call: TRBV3-1/TRBV3-2
clone_size: .
cdr3_aa: CASSQGPGQENEKLFF

v_call: TRBV30
clone_size: few
cdr3_aa: CACQLLVPDKSSPSNQPQHF

v_call: TRBV28
clone_size: .
cdr3_aa: CASSFSSGIGYTF

v_call: TRBV9
clone_size: .
cdr3_aa: CASSVRAGDEKLFF

v_call: TRBV12-5
clone_size: .
cdr3_aa: CASGLMLTGNGYTF

v_call: TRBV27
clone_size: .
cdr3_aa: CASSPGTSWWGETQYF

v_call: TRBV19
clone_size: .
cdr3_aa: CASSTPKNTEAFF

v_call: TRBV5-6
clone_size: .
cdr3_aa: CASSRDRGQFF

v_call: TRBV5-1
clone_size: .
cdr3_aa: CASSSGTGDYGYTF

v_call: TRBV21-1
clone_size: .
cdr3_aa: CASSKSIWAGAKPGAFF

v_call: TRBV9
clone_size: .
cdr3_aa: CASSVGRMNTGELFF

v_call: TRBV5-1
clone_size: .
cdr3_aa: CASSFMGLETQYF

v_call: TRBV13
clone_size: .
cdr3_aa: CASSLFLAGNWFGTDTQYF

v_call: TRBV7-8
clone_size: .
cdr3_aa: CASSLQGGQYF

v_call: TRBV5-1
clone_size: once
cdr3_aa: CASRPNLQSTGELFF

v_call: TRBV3-1/TRBV3-2
clone_size: .
cdr3_aa: CASSQWTSGGNEQFF

v_call: TRBV18
clone_size: few
cdr3_aa: CASSPQDRPYGYTF

v_call: TRBV5-4
clone_size: once
cdr3_aa: CASSSGSEFYEQYF

v_call: TRBV29-1
clone_size: .
cdr3_aa: CSVNMGGAGELFF

v_call: TRBV4-1
clone_size: once
cdr3_aa: CASSPEGGRGYTF

v_call: TRBV3-1/TRBV3-2
clone_size: .
cdr3_aa: CASSPMAGGQETQYF

v_call: TRBV4-2
clone_size: .
cdr3_aa: CASSPGLAGVVGELFF

v_call: TRBV30
clone_size: once
cdr3_aa: CAWSVLAGNYGYTF

v_call: TRBV4-1
clone_size: .
cdr3_aa: CASSSGLATDTQYF

v_call: TRBV4-2
clone_size: .
cdr3_aa: CASSQVRTDSYSYNEQFF

v_call: TRBV19
clone_size: .
cdr3_aa: CASSKTSGGQETQYF

v_call: TRBV21-1
clone_size: .
cdr3_aa: CASSNGIGEGNQPQHF

v_call: TRBV5-1
clone_size: once
cdr3_aa: CASSSTGTNEKLFF

v_call: TRBV18
clone_size: .
cdr3_aa: CASSPPQPGNEKLFF

v_call: TRBV19
clone_size: .
cdr3_aa: CASSIAPFAEAFF

v_call: TRBV10-3
clone_size: .
cdr3_aa: CAISPGLAGKTSTDTQYF

v_call: TRBV7-6
clone_size: .
cdr3_aa: CASSLGMSGDEAFF

v_call: TRBV5-1
clone_size: .
cdr3_aa: CASSLGSSGLYNEQFF

v_call: TRBV9
clone_size: .
cdr3_aa: CASSVGQGDYGYTF

v_call: TRBV7-2
clone_size: .
cdr3_aa: CASSSGLAGTHDEQFF

v_call: TRBV3-1/TRBV3-2
clone_size: .
cdr3_aa: CASSQGISEAFF

v_call: TRBV18
clone_size: .
cdr3_aa: CASSPLDSNQPQHF

v_call: TRBV7-2
clone_size: .
cdr3_aa: CASSPPSVDEQFF

v_call: TRBV5-1
clone_size: .
cdr3_aa: CASSGGVVTDTQYF

v_call: TRBV24-1
clone_size: many
cdr3_aa: CATSDSGTSGFNEQFF

v_call: TRBV27
clone_size: .
cdr3_aa: CASSSTPLDREDTGELFF